The source of this TCR beta chain is a study of T cells in Graves' hyperthyroidism and ophthalmopathy. It was RNA transcripts that yielded the amplified TCR beta CDR3 regions. In the first-round RT-PCR of the TCR CDR3, the HTBI primer set was used. Using its own MiXCR run on the multiplex PCR reads, TCRdb lists one record per CDR3 protein. Of about 610,000 distinct CDR3 sequences listed, about 14% are singletons. J lost 0 bases, V lost 6 bases, and 9 bases had no gene match. Germline CDR1 MNHEY, CDR2 SMNVEV (reference sequence). This CDR3 comprises 16 residues. The table lists this clonotype with many counts.

Material for sequencing was blood. V gene TRBV27 combines with J gene TRBJ1-2, with 8 bases identical to TRBD1. This receptor was identified in a woman in her thirties or forties with Graves' ophthalmopathy. CDR3 DNA: TGTGCCAGCAGCCCCGGACAGGGATGGTCTAACTATGGCTACACCTTC. Translated, it gives CASSPGQGWSNYGYTF.